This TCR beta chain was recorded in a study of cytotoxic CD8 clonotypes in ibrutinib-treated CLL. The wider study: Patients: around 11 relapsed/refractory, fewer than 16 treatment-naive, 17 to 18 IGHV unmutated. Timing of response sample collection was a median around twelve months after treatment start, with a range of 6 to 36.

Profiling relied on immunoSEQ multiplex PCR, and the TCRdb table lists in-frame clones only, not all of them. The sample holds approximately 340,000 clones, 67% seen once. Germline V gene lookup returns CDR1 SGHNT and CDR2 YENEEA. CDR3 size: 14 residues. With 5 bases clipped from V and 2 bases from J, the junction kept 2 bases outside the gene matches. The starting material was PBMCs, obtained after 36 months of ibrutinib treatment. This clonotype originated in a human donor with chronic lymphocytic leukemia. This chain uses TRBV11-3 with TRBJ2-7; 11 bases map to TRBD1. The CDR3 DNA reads TGTGCCAGCAGCCTGGGACAGGGGGCCTACGAGCAGTACTTC. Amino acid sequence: CASSLGQGAYEQYF.